Presented here are 20 T cell receptor beta chains from one specimen sequenced in a study of blood T cells in healthy people across ages. The authors ran a second PCR of roughly 6 to 12 cycles using a sample-barcoded 5' primer and a J-beta primer mix. TCRdb analysed the 5' RACE reads with MiXCR anew, one entry per CDR3 protein. The sample has about 1.8 million distinct CDR3 sequences, around half seen once; the top ten hold 2.1%. Input material: blood. Source of these receptors: a woman in her thirties or forties in good health.

V is TRBV28 and J is TRBJ2-1; 7 bases are a match to TRBD1. The J call may be wrong; the DNA end is better matched by TRBJ2-7. This CDR3 comprises 16 residues. Germline assignment: CDR1 MDHEN and CDR2 SYDVKM. The CDR3 region is CASSYPRGPSYNEQYF. Written as DNA, the CDR3 is TGTGCCAGCAGTTACCCGAGGGGGCCGTCCTACAATGAGCAGTACTTC.

The chain links TRBV20-1 to TRBJ2-5, with TRBD2 matching over 11 bases. The V segment lost 5 bases and the J segment 5 bases; nucleotides outside the gene matches: 10. The germline V gene encodes CDR1 DFQATT and CDR2 SNEGSKA (reference sequence). This CDR3 spans 15 amino acids. The CDR3 protein is CSAPVAGGPEETQYF. The CDR3 region has the DNA TGCAGTGCTCCTGTAGCGGGGGGGCCTGAGGAGACCCAGTACTTC.

The rearrangement joins TRBV6-2 or TRBV6-3 to TRBJ2-1, with D uncertain. Between the trimmed V and J ends, which lost 2 bases and 0 bases, there was a span of 5 bases. This CDR3 region has 14 residues. CDR1 and CDR2 from the germline V gene are MNHEY and SVGEGT. The CDR3 loop reads CASSYRFSYNEQFF. The CDR3 bases are TGTGCCAGCAGTTACCGATTCTCCTACAATGAGCAGTTCTTC.

In its sample, this clonotype was seen a few times. J is TRBJ2-7 and V is TRBV29-1, with 7 bases fitting TRBD2. The trim removed 0 bases at V and 0 bases at J, leaving 5 bases unmatched. Germline V lookup: CDR1 SQVTM, CDR2 ANQGSEA. CDR3 size: 15 residues. The CDR3 DNA is TGCAGCGTTGAAGATAGGCGGGGGAGCTCCTACGAGCAGTACTTC. This gives the protein CSVEDRRGSSYEQYF.

The rearrangement uses TRBV3-1 and TRBJ2-3; TRBD2 aligns across 12 bases. After removal of 3 bases from V and 5 bases from J, the junction contained 3 bases not matched to a gene. Germline-derived CDR1 and CDR2 are LGHDT and YNNKEL (reference sequence). The CDR3 covers 15 residues. This CDR3 reads CASSHLAGGIDTQYF. Here the CDR3 DNA reads TGTGCCAGCAGCCACCTAGCGGGGGGGATAGATACGCAGTATTTT.

This clonotype occurred a few times. The DNA for the CDR3 is TGTGCCAGCAGCTTCTCGAATCTAGCGGGGGGGCGGGGAGATACGCAGTATTTT. This codes for CASSFSNLAGGRGDTQYF. The chain uses TRBV7-2 and TRBJ2-3; TRBD2 agrees at 12 bases. This CDR3 is built from 18 residues. With 3 bases clipped from V and 5 bases from J, the junction kept 12 bases outside the gene matches. The germline gives CDR1 SGHTA, CDR2 FQGNSA.

This clonotype was counted between two and nine times. The V and J genes are TRBV24-1 and TRBJ2-3; the D gene is possibly TRBD2 (5 bases). Per germline, CDR1 KGHDR and CDR2 SFDVKD. V was cut by 6 bases and J by 5 bases, with 8 bases left in between. The CDR3 consists of 12 residues. The chain's CDR3 is CATSFGGDTQYF. The CDR3 DNA is TGTGCCACCAGTTTTGGAGGAGATACGCAGTATTTT.

The rearrangement uses TRBV10-2 and TRBJ2-6; no definite D call. Trimming cost V 6 bases and J 0 bases, with 6 bases left between them. The CDR3 contains 14 residues. The V gene's germline CDR1 is WSHSY and CDR2 SAAADI. The CDR3 DNA sequence: TGCGCCAGCAGGTTAAGCTCTGGGGCCAACGTCCTGACTTTC. Translation: CASRLSSGANVLTF.

This clonotype was found many times. V is TRBV7-2 and J is TRBJ2-5; the match to TRBD1 covers 10 bases. Germline CDR1 is SGHTA and CDR2 is FQGNSA. Losses at the gene ends were 4 bases for V and 1 base for J; bases not matched to a gene: 3. The CDR3 loop spans 15 amino acids. CDR3 nucleotide sequence: TGTGCCAGCAGCTCCAGGACAGGGGGCCAAGAGACCCAGTACTTC. Translation gives CASSSRTGGQETQYF.

This clonotype was recorded a few times. The chain recombines TRBV6-6 with TRBJ1-6, with D tentatively TRBD1 (5 bases). The germline V gene encodes CDR1 MNHNY and CDR2 SVGAGI (reference sequence). V lost 6 bases to trimming and J lost 11 bases, with 17 bases between them. The CDR3 is made up of 14 amino acids. The CDR3 nucleotides are TGTGCCAGCAGCTCCACAGGAACCGAGGCACCCCTCCACTTT. Protein: CASSSTGTEAPLHF.

This clonotype was counted only a few times. The rearrangement joins TRBV5-1 to TRBJ1-2; D gene uncertain. Between the trimmed V and J ends, which lost 4 bases and 8 bases, there was a span of 12 bases. Germline values: CDR1 SGHRS, CDR2 YFSETQ. This CDR3 contains 12 residues. The CDR3 sequence is CASSLQDDGYTF. The CDR3, as DNA: TGCGCCAGCAGCCTACAAGACGACGGCTACACCTTC.

This clonotype was counted only a few times. This chain connects TRBV24-1 to TRBJ2-6; D unresolved. The CDR3 sequence is 14 residues long. The V and J ends lost 6 bases and 0 bases respectively, with 5 bases between them. Germline V lookup: CDR1 KGHDR, CDR2 SFDVKD. The CDR3 sequence is CATSSSSGANVLTF. DNA for the CDR3: TGTGCCACCAGTAGTAGCTCTGGGGCCAACGTCCTGACTTTC.

This clonotype was counted between two and nine times. V is TRBV28 and J is TRBJ2-7; 11 positions match TRBD1. The DNA end favors TRBJ2-5, so the J call may be wrong. This CDR3 is built from 15 residues. Germline-derived CDR1 and CDR2 are MDHEN and SYDVKM. This chain's CDR3 is CASSTRDRGTKTQYF. The CDR3 DNA is TGTGCCAGCAGTACCCGGGACAGGGGGACAAAGACCCAGTACTTC.

The CDR3 sequence is CASSLFVAGGGNEQFF. The CDR3 DNA follows: TGTGCCAGCAGTTTATTCGTAGCGGGCGGGGGAAATGAGCAGTTCTTC. This chain links TRBV28 with TRBJ2-1; 7 bases match TRBD2. The junction had 10 bases not matched to a gene; V was cut back by 1 base and J by 7 bases. This CDR3 has 16 amino acids. Germline lookup yields CDR1 MDHEN and CDR2 SYDVKM.

This clonotype was seen a single time. The chain employs TRBV7-3 and TRBJ2-7; TRBD1 aligns across 8 bases. After removal of 4 bases from V and 7 bases from J, the junction contained 15 bases not matched to a gene. Germline CDR1 is SGHTA and CDR2 is FQGTGA. The CDR3 runs 16 residues. In DNA, the CDR3 is TGTGCCAGCAGCTCGGTAGACAGGGGCCGGATCAATGAGCAGTACTTC. This sequence encodes CASSSVDRGRINEQYF.

Only one count was recorded for this clonotype. This sequence joins TRBV6-2 or TRBV6-3 and TRBJ2-7; 7 bases match TRBD1. This CDR3 has 14 amino acids. Germline V gives CDR1 MNHEY, CDR2 SVGEGT. V lost 1 base and J lost 3; bases outside the gene matches: 3. CDR3 in amino acids: CASSYLGQLYEQYF. The CDR3, as DNA: TGTGCCAGCAGTTACTTGGGACAGCTCTACGAGCAGTACTTC.

The chain has TRBV28 and TRBJ1-6; no definite D call. The V gene's germline CDR1 is MDHEN and CDR2 SYDVKM. The CDR3 sequence is 15 residues long. V was shortened by 7 bases and J by 7 bases, with 17 bases between the two germline ends. CDR3 sequence reads: CASNRRTDRNSPLHF. The CDR3 DNA is TGTGCCAGCAACCGAAGGACGGATCGAAATTCACCCCTCCACTTT.

The CDR3: CATSVAGFYGYTF. Here the CDR3 DNA reads TGTGCCACCAGTGTAGCAGGGTTCTATGGCTACACCTTC. The V gene is TRBV24-1, the J gene TRBJ1-2; the D gene is possibly TRBD1 (5 bases). Germline lookup yields CDR1 KGHDR and CDR2 SFDVKD. V was trimmed by 5 bases and J by 4 bases, leaving 10 bases between them. The CDR3 runs 13 residues.

The rearrangement links TRBV4-2 to TRBJ1-6, with a weak D call TRBD1 (6 bases). Germline V lookup: CDR1 LGHNA, CDR2 YNFKEQ. V was trimmed by 6 bases and J by 7 bases, leaving 16 bases between them. This CDR3 comprises 15 residues. CDR3 sequence (DNA): TGTGCCAGCAGGGGGGGGGGCAGGTTAAATTCACCCCTCCACTTT. Protein: CASRGGGRLNSPLHF.

This chain links TRBV10-3 with TRBJ2-3; unclear D gene. V lost 3 bases and J 4 bases, leaving 5 bases between the germline ends. The CDR3 is made up of 12 amino acids. Germline-derived CDR1 and CDR2 are ENHRY and SYGVKD. The CDR3 bases are TGTGCCATCAGTGATTTCGCAGATACGCAGTATTTT. It encodes CAISDFADTQYF.